This paragraph reports one TCR beta chain. What it binds is not known. The germline V gene has CDR1 SNHLY and CDR2 FYNNEI. With 6 bases removed from V and 4 bases from J, the gap between germline ends came to 12 bases. The CDR3 runs 13 residues. The sample comes from a study of T cell responses to AZD1222 COVID-19 vaccine. General study findings and limits: Unmutated variant regions reportedly attract nearly half of all spike-specific TCRs. In a largely white British group with more females than males, clonal diversity was possibly underestimated.

The repertoire was sequenced with immunoSEQ multiplex PCR; TCRdb's copy has only in-frame clones and lacks some. The sample lists tens of thousands of clones, approximately 83% occurring once. This chain uses TRBV2 with TRBJ1-2; D remains unclear. This sequence was found in an adult who received the AZD1222 COVID-19 vaccine. The sequences come from peripheral blood, collected 28 days after the second AZD1222 dose. In DNA form, the CDR3 reads TGTGCCAGCAGCCAGGCGCTAGGCTATGGCTACACCTTC. Its translation is CASSQALGYGYTF.